Below are 10 T cell receptor beta chains sequenced from a single sample in a study of T-cell reconstitution after alpha-beta-depleted transplantation in children. TCRbeta library construction was performed incorporating unique molecular identifiers. MiXCR, run by TCRdb on the PCR reads, gives a single entry per CDR3 protein. This sample carries nearly 400,000 distinct CDR3 sequences, roughly 20% of them seen once, and the ten largest clones take around 3.9%. The input for sequencing was PBMCs from the stem cell graft donor, taken from the stem cell graft. The receptors come from a human donor who donated a stem cell graft to a child with acute myeloid leukemia.

The chain carries TRBV4-1 and TRBJ2-7; 8 bases map to TRBD1. Per the germline V gene, CDR1 is MGHRA and CDR2 is YSYEKL. The junction had 4 bases not matched to a gene; V was cut back by 1 base and J by 2 bases. This CDR3 has 15 amino acids. The CDR3 protein is CASSQVIRGPYEQYF. The CDR3 DNA reads TGCGCCAGCAGCCAAGTAATCAGGGGGCCCTACGAGCAGTACTTC.

This clonotype was recorded once. This rearrangement joins TRBV7-8 to TRBJ1-1, with D uncertain. V shed 2 bases and J shed 2 bases, with 6 bases lying between them. Germline CDR1 is SGHVS and CDR2 is FQNEAQ. The CDR3 contains 13 residues. The CDR3 here is CASSLPSNTEAFF. The CDR3 nucleotides read TGTGCCAGCAGCTTACCCTCCAACACTGAAGCTTTCTTT.

The V and J genes are TRBV5-1 and TRBJ2-1; 14 bases fit TRBD2. The germline V gene has CDR1 SGHRS and CDR2 YFSETQ. The J segment lost 4 bases and the V segment lost 0 bases, leaving 3 bases of the junction unmatched. The CDR3 consists of 17 residues. CDR3 nucleotides: TGCGCCAGCAGCTTGGCCGGACTAGCGGGAGGTTACAATGAGCAGTTCTTC. It encodes CASSLAGLAGGYNEQFF.

This clonotype was seen a handful of times. The chain employs TRBV5-1 and TRBJ1-3, with D possibly matching TRBD1 (5 bases). V shed 0 bases and J shed 1 base, with 11 bases lying between them. CDR3 length equals 16 residues. Per germline, CDR1 SGHRS and CDR2 YFSETQ. The CDR3 DNA follows: TGCGCCAGCAGCTTGGTAGGGCCAGGGTCTGGAAACACCATATATTTT. Translation: CASSLVGPGSGNTIYF.

This clonotype was counted ten times or more. The chain couples TRBV29-1 to TRBJ2-5; TRBD2 agrees at 8 bases. Germline V lookup: CDR1 SQVTM, CDR2 ANQGSEA. This CDR3 contains 15 residues. The J segment lost 4 bases and the V segment lost 7 bases, leaving 14 bases of the junction unmatched. The CDR3 coding sequence is TGCAGCGCCCTCCTGGCGGCGGGAGGTGGAGAGACCCAGTACTTC. Protein: CSALLAAGGGETQYF.

The chain combines TRBV12-5 with TRBJ1-1; D unclear. The CDR3 totals 16 residues. Germline lookup yields CDR1 LGHNT and CDR2 FRNRAP. With 0 bases removed from V and 7 bases from J, the gap between germline ends came to 18 bases. The CDR3 nucleotides read TGTGCTAGTGGTTTGGTAGTTCTAGGGAGTTGGGATGAAGCTTTCTTT. It codes for CASGLVVLGSWDEAFF.

This clonotype was seen many times. The chain recombines TRBV28 with TRBJ2-3, with 10 positions matching TRBD2. J lost 5 bases, V lost 3 bases, and 8 bases had no gene match. Germline loops: CDR1 MDHEN, CDR2 SYDVKM. The CDR3 contains 16 residues. The CDR3 here is CASSFPTSGTVDTQYF. In DNA, the CDR3 is TGTGCCAGCAGTTTCCCCACTAGCGGGACGGTAGATACGCAGTATTTT.

This clonotype was observed many times. The chain couples TRBV20-1 to TRBJ2-7; 7 bases map to TRBD2. Germline loops: CDR1 DFQATT, CDR2 SNEGSKA (reference sequence). Unmatched junction bases numbered 4, after V lost 2 bases and J lost 3 bases. This CDR3 has 13 residues. CDR3 DNA: TGCAGTGCTAGAATAGCGGGCGGCTACGAGCAGTACTTC. Amino acids: CSARIAGGYEQYF.

The chain is built from TRBV5-6 and TRBJ2-7; D is unresolved. Per the germline V gene, CDR1 is SGHDT and CDR2 is YYEEEE. Trimming shortened V by 0 bases and J by 6 bases, and 7 bases separated the two germline ends. CDR3 length equals 12 residues. CDR3 sequence reads: CASSLVPGEQYF. In DNA form, the CDR3 reads TGTGCCAGCAGCTTGGTTCCAGGCGAGCAGTACTTC.

This clonotype was recorded a few times. The chain carries TRBV5-6 and TRBJ2-1; perhaps TRBD1 as D (6 bases). Germline V lookup: CDR1 SGHDT, CDR2 YYEEEE. Trimming removed 4 bases at V and 7 bases at J, with 15 bases between. The CDR3 spans 14 residues. CDR3 nucleotides: TGTGCCAGCAGCCAAAGACAGGTGCGTAATGAGCAGTTCTTC. It yields the protein CASSQRQVRNEQFF.